The TCR beta chain described here comes from a study of identifying expanded T cells in peripheral blood. V dropped 5 bases and J dropped 3 bases, with 10 bases sitting between them. The CDR3 contains 13 residues. Germline V gene lookup returns CDR1 MNHEY and CDR2 SMNVEV (reference sequence). This clone was observed a handful of times. Profiling relied on immunoSEQ multiplex PCR, and the TCRdb table lists in-frame clones only, not all of them. The repertoire includes over 100,000 clones, less than 90% of them detected once, and 7.5% to 9.5% sits in the top ten. The chain has TRBV27 and TRBJ1-2; the D gene is possibly TRBD1 (5 bases). The receptor was derived from a person aged 18 to 69 in good health. The sequenced sample was blood. Here the CDR3 DNA reads TGTGCCAGCAGTCCCCGGGGGGACTATGGCTACACCTTC. Protein sequence: CASSPRGDYGYTF.